A single sample gave rise to the 13 T cell receptor beta chains below, sequenced in a study of shared clonotypes between healthy human individuals. Terminally differentiated effector memory CD45RA+ cells were excluded from the naive CD8 cells, which were CD45RO-negative and positively selected for CCR7. Clones were sequenced by immunoSEQ multiplex PCR, and TCRdb holds only the in-frame ones, with some missing. The table shows hundreds of thousands of clones, with approximately 92% occurring only once. Specimen: naive CD8+ T cells sorted from blood. These receptors were collected from a man aged 25-45 years in good health.

J is TRBJ2-7 and V is TRBV11-2; D is ambiguous. The germline CDR1 and CDR2 sequences are SGHAT and FQNNGV. The length of the CDR3 is 15 residues. The ends were cut back, 5 bases at V and 3 bases at J, with 17 bases in the middle. This CDR3 is CASSVKTRPIYEQYF. The CDR3 DNA reads TGTGCCAGCAGCGTAAAAACCCGACCCATCTACGAGCAGTACTTC.

CDR3 protein: CASSHVYGGDYEQYF. For the CDR3, the DNA is TGCGCCAGCAGCCATGTCTACGGCGGCGACTACGAGCAGTACTTC. V gene TRBV4-1 combines with J gene TRBJ2-7; D uncertain. Trimming pared 3 bases from V and 3 bases from J, leaving 15 bases between. Germline CDR1 and CDR2: MGHRA and YSYEKL. The CDR3 totals 15 residues.

In its sample, this clone was seen once. V is TRBV27 and J is TRBJ2-5; D is perhaps TRBD1 (7 bases). The CDR3 has 14 residues. Trimming left V 3 bases short and J 5 bases short, with 13 bases between. Germline loops: CDR1 MNHEY, CDR2 SMNVEV (reference sequence). The CDR3 DNA reads as TGTGCCAGCAGTTTGGAGGGGGCAGGGGAGACCCAGTACTTC. Translated: CASSLEGAGETQYF.

The chain couples TRBV7-9 to TRBJ2-3, with 7 nucleotides matching TRBD2. V lost 1 base, J lost 7 bases, and 8 bases stayed unmatched. CDR1 and CDR2 from the germline V gene are SEHNR and FQNEAQ (reference sequence). The CDR3 runs 15 residues. CDR3 amino acids: CASSLGAGGSYTQYF. DNA of the CDR3: TGTGCCAGCAGCTTAGGGGCCGGCGGGAGCTATACGCAGTATTTT.

The chain joins TRBV5-4 to TRBJ1-4; D gene unclear. CDR1 and CDR2 from the germline V gene are SGHNT and YYREEE (reference sequence). Trimming removed 2 bases from V and 5 bases from J, with 13 bases in between. This CDR3 comprises 15 residues. This chain's CDR3 is CASSFTDEKNEKLFF. The CDR3 DNA is TGTGCCAGCAGCTTTACGGACGAGAAGAATGAAAAACTGTTTTTT.

The chain recombines TRBV27 with TRBJ2-1; D gene ambiguous. Germline CDR1 reads MNHEY; CDR2 reads SMNVEV (reference sequence). The CDR3 sequence is 14 residues long. The V gene lost 4 bases and the J gene lost 6 bases, with 13 bases spanning the gap. In DNA, the CDR3 is TGTGCCAGCAGTTCCACGTCGGCGCTCAATGAGCAGTTCTTC. Translated, it gives CASSSTSALNEQFF.

The chain has TRBV7-9 and TRBJ2-7; D perhaps matches TRBD2 (5 bases). This CDR3 has 15 residues. Germline V CDR1 and CDR2: SEHNR, FQNEAQ (reference sequence). Trimming cost V 5 bases and J 0 bases, with 14 bases left between them. CDR3 sequence reads: CASSGGFSSSYEQYF. In DNA, the CDR3 is TGTGCCAGCAGCGGCGGGTTCTCATCCTCCTACGAGCAGTACTTC.

This clone was seen a single time. The chain employs TRBV11-2 and TRBJ2-4; the match to TRBD1 covers 8 bases. CDR1 and CDR2 from the germline V gene are SGHAT and FQNNGV. With 5 bases clipped from V and 0 bases from J, the junction kept 15 bases outside the gene matches. The CDR3 runs to 19 residues. The CDR3 DNA is TGTGCCAGCAGCCGAGTAGGGACAGGCCTTGGCGTAGCCAAAAACATTCAGTACTTC. It specifies CASSRVGTGLGVAKNIQYF.

The chain has TRBV18 and TRBJ1-5; D is unresolved. The CDR3 spans 15 residues. Germline V gene lookup returns CDR1 KGHSH and CDR2 LQKENI. The V end was cut by 2 bases, the J end by 1 base, with 9 bases between. The CDR3 DNA reads TGTGCCAGCTCACCAGACCGTTTCAGCAATCAGCCCCAGCATTTT. Its protein is CASSPDRFSNQPQHF. Based on the CDR3 plus reference TRBV18 and TRBJ1-5, the full variable domain is NAGVMQNPRHLVRRRGQEARLRCSPMKGHSHVYWYRQLPEEGLKFMVYLQKENIIDESGMPKERFSAEFPKEGPSILRIQQVVRGDSAAYFCASSPDRFSNQPQHFGDGTRLSIL.

This clone was observed a few times. The chain carries TRBV30 and TRBJ1-5; no clear D. The CDR3 loop spans 15 amino acids. Between the trimmed V and J ends, which lost 2 bases and 0 bases, there was a span of 11 bases. Germline V gene lookup returns CDR1 GTSNPN and CDR2 SVGIG (reference sequence). The CDR3 nucleotides are TGTGCCTGGAGTACTACGGGCAATAGCAATCAGCCCCAGCATTTT. It is translated as CAWSTTGNSNQPQHF.

The genes are TRBV7-6 and TRBJ2-1; D could derive from TRBD1 or TRBD2 (5 bases each). The CDR3 consists of 22 residues. CDR1 and CDR2 from the germline V gene are SGHVS and FNYEAQ. V gave up 4 bases and J gave up 0 bases, with 31 bases separating them. The CDR3 region is CASSSPRGEDSPETISYNEQFF. CDR3 in DNA: TGTGCCAGCAGCTCACCACGAGGGGAAGACAGCCCAGAAACGATCTCCTACAATGAGCAGTTCTTC.

V is TRBV7-2 and J is TRBJ2-7; the D is unclear. Germline-derived CDR1 and CDR2 are SGHTA and FQGNSA. The V end was cut by 4 bases, the J end by 2 bases, with 3 bases between. This CDR3 spans 11 amino acids. CDR3 sequence reads: CASSYTYEQYF. The CDR3, as DNA: TGTGCCAGCAGCTACACCTACGAGCAGTACTTC.

This chain links TRBV6-6 with TRBJ2-5, with 10 bases matching TRBD2. The CDR3 runs to 14 residues. Unmatched junction bases numbered 5, after V lost 6 bases and J lost 4 bases. Germline assignment: CDR1 MNHNY and CDR2 SVGAGI (reference sequence). The CDR3 bases are TGTGCCAGCAGCCTCCCTAGCGGGAGAGAGACCCAGTACTTC. It yields the protein CASSLPSGRETQYF.